This TCR beta chain emerged from a study of OX40 agonist ivuxolimab in advanced cancers. Sequencing used immunoSEQ multiplex PCR; TCRdb keeps in-frame clones, though not all of them. The sample holds more than 9,000 clones, roughly 69% seen once. The V and J ends lost 6 bases and 1 base respectively, with 15 bases between them. Germline CDR1 reads MDHEN; CDR2 reads SYDVKM. The CDR3 is 16 amino acids. The chain employs TRBV28 and TRBJ1-4; weak D call: TRBD1 (6 bases). This receptor was obtained from an adult with an advanced solid tumor such as melanoma, head and neck, liver or kidney cancer. Specimen: CD4+ or CD8+ T cells sorted from blood, collected in a trial of the OX40 agonist ivuxolimab. The CDR3 DNA sequence: TGTGCCAGCAGCCCTATTACAGGGCAAACTAATGAAAAACTGTTTTTT. It translates to CASSPITGQTNEKLFF.